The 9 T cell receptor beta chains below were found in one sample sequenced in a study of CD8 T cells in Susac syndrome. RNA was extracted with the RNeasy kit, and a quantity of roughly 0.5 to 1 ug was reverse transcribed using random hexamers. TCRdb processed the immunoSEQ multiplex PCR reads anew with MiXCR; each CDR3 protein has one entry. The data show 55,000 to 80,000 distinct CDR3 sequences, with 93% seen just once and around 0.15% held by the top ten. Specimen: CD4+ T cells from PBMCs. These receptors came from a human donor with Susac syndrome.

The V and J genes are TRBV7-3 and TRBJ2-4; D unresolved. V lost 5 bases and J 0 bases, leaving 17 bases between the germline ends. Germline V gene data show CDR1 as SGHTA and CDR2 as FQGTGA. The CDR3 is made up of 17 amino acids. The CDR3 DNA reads TGTGCCAGCAGCCCCTCCAATCTCCGATTAGCCAAAAACATTCAGTACTTC. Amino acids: CASSPSNLRLAKNIQYF.

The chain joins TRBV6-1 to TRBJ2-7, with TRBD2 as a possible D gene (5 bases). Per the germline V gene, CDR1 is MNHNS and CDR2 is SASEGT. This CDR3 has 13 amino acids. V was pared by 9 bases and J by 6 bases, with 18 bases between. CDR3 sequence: CARYRDGESEQYF. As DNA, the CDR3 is TGTGCCAGGTACCGAGACGGGGAAAGCGAGCAGTACTTC.

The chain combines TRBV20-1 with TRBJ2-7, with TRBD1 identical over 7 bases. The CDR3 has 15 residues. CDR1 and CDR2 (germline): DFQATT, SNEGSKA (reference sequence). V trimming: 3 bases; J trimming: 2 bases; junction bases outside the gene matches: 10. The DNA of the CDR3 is TGCAGTGCTAGCCTTGGACAGGATCCTACCTACGAGCAGTACTTC. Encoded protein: CSASLGQDPTYEQYF.

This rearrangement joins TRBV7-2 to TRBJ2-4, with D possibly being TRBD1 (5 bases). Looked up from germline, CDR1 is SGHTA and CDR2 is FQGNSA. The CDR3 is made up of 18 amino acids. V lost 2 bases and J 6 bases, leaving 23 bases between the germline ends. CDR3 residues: CASSLYPTESGSRNIQYF. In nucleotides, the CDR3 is TGTGCCAGCAGCTTATACCCGACAGAGTCTGGAAGTCGAAACATTCAGTACTTC.

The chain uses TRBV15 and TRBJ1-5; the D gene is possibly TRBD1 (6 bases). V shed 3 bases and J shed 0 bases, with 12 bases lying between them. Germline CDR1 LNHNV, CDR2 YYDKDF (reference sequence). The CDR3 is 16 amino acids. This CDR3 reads CATSSIQGYSNQPQHF. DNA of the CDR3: TGTGCCACCAGCAGCATACAGGGTTATAGCAATCAGCCCCAGCATTTT.

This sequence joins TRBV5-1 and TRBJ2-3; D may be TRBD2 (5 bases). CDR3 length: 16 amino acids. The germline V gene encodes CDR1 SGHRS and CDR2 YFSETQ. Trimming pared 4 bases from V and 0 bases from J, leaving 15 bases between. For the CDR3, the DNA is TGCGCCAGCAGCCCCGGGAAAGGTACTAGCACAGATACGCAGTATTTT. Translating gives CASSPGKGTSTDTQYF.

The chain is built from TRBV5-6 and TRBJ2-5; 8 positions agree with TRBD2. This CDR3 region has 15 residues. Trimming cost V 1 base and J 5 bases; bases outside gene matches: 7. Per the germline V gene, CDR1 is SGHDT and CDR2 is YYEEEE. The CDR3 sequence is CASSLRRGVIETQYF. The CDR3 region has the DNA TGTGCCAGCAGCTTGAGGCGGGGGGTCATCGAGACCCAGTACTTC.

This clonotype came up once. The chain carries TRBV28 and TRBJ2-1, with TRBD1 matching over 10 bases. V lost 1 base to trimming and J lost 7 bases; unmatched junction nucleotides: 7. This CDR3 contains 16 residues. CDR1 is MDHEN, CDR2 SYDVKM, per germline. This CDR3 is CASSLSGTGVGNEQFF. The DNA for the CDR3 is TGTGCCAGCAGTTTATCAGGGACAGGGGTTGGAAATGAGCAGTTCTTC.

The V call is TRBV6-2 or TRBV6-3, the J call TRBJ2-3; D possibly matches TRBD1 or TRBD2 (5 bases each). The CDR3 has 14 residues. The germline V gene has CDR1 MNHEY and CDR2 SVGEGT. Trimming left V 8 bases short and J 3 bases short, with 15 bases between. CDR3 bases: TGTGCCAGCCACCTTGGGGGTACGACAGATACGCAGTATTTT. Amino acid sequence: CASHLGGTTDTQYF.